The rows below give T cell receptor beta chains drawn from one sample of a study of cytomegalovirus exposure and HLA in healthy donors. Method: immunoSEQ multiplex PCR; TCRdb's copy keeps in-frame clones and lacks some. This table has fewer than 95,000 clones, roughly three quarters appearing once. The sequencing input was PBMCs. These receptors all come from a middle-aged man in good health and CMV-seronegative. Both conserved end residues are trimmed from each CDR3. A D gene is named only where the DNA matches it firmly. Rows give clone size only sometimes, using once, few, many, or a class for an expanded clone.

size | V | D | CDR3
NA | TRBV6-5 | NA | ASRARGTEAF
few | TRBV18 | NA | ASSPPGSSAGQPQH
NA | TRBV25-1 | TRBD1 | ASSEYAGGYGYT
NA | TRBV18 | NA | ASSPTGIGFTEAF
NA | TRBV6-5 | NA | ASSGGPPYGYT
NA | TRBV7-6 | TRBD1 | ASSTRDRLLH
NA | TRBV27 | NA | ASSLSSGGFEQY
NA | TRBV5-6 | TRBD2 | ASSPLAGGLVYEQY
NA | TRBV4-3 | TRBD1 | ASSHNRGRKAEAF
NA | TRBV5-6 | TRBD1 | ASSPGQGFTDTQY
once | TRBV28 | TRBD1 | ASSTPGTGGYEQY
few | TRBV14 | TRBD1 | ASSQQGDQPQH
NA | TRBV16 | NA | ASSQRAGLLSGNTIY
NA | TRBV7-8 | NA | ASIRRGGGSYEQY
NA | TRBV7-9 | TRBD2 | ASSLAGGKETQY
few | TRBV6-1 | TRBD1 | ASRKGQGAHGYT
NA | TRBV13 | TRBD2 | ASSWNGGAGTDTQY
NA | TRBV28 | TRBD1 | ASRPGQGFHEQY
NA | TRBV10-3 | NA | AISDRGGRDT
NA | TRBV7-2 | NA | ASSWTGQPQH
few | TRBV10-3 | NA | AISGQANTEAF
NA | TRBV5-1 | TRBD1 | ASSTGQTISYEQY
NA | TRBV6-5 | TRBD1 | ASISYRGRNGYT
NA | TRBV7-9 | NA | ASSLPSRPGDSGNEQF
NA | TRBV9 | NA | ASSQYNYWERSDSPLH